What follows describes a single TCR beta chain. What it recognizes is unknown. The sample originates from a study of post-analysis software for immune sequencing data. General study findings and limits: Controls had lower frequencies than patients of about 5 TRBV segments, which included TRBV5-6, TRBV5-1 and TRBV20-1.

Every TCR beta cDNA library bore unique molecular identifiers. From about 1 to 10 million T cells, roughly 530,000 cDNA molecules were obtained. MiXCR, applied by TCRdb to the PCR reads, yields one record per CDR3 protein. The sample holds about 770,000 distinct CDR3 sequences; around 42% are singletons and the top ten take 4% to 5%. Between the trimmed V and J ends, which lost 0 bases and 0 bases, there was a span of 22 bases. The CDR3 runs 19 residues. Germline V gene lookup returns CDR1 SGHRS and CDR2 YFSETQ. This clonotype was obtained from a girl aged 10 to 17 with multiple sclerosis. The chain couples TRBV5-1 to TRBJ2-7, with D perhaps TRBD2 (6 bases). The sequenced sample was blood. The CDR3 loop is CASSLEFIGDSGNSYEQYF. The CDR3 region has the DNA TGCGCCAGCAGCTTGGAGTTTATTGGGGATAGCGGCAACTCCTACGAGCAGTACTTC.